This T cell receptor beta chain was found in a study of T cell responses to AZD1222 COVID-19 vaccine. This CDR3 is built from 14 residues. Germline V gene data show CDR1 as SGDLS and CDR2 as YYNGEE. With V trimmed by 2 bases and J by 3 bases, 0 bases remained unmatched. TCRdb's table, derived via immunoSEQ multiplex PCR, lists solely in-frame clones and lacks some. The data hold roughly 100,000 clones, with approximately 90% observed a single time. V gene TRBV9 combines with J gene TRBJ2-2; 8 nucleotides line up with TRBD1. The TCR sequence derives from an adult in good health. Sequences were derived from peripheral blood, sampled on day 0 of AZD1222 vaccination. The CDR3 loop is CASSVTGDTGELFF. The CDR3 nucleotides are TGTGCCAGCAGCGTGACAGGGGACACCGGGGAGCTGTTTTTT.